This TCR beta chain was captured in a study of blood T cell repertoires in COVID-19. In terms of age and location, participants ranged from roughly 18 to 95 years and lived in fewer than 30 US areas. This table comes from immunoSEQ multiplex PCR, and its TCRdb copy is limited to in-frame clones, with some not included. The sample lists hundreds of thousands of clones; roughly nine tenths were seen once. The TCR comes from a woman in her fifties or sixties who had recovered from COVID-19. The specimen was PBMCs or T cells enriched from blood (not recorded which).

The CDR3 here is CASSTKGLAEQYF. The CDR3 DNA follows: TGTGCCAGTAGTACAAAGGGACTAGCGGAGCAGTACTTC. The V gene is TRBV19, the J gene TRBJ2-7; 10 bases map to TRBD2. Trimming cost V 4 bases and J 7 bases; bases outside gene matches: 4. Germline V gene data show CDR1 as LNHDA and CDR2 as SQIVND (reference sequence). There are 13 residues in the CDR3.